This T cell receptor beta chain was recorded in a study of vaccination and CD4 T cells after COVID-19. This clonotype was seen a handful of times. Its antigen is undetermined. Stated treatment: approximately 9-day PBMC culture with coronavirus spike peptide pools or control peptides (ViraFEST assay). The ViraFEST method relied on peptide pools to expand antigen-specific T cells, followed by TCR sequencing. V was trimmed by 2 bases and J by 8 bases, leaving 12 bases between them. The CDR3 has 13 amino acids. Germline CDR1 reads LNHDA; CDR2 reads SQIVND (reference sequence). The Oncomine TCR Beta short-read assay sequenced DNA from cultured CD4+ T cells. MiXCR was run by TCRdb on the PCR reads, yielding one entry per CDR3 protein. The sample comprises around 20,000 distinct CDR3 sequences, 45% to 60% of which are singletons, and 4.5% to 7% rests with the top ten.

This chain connects TRBV19 to TRBJ1-2; a weak D match, TRBD1 (5 bases). The source of this sequence is a human donor who had recovered from COVID-19. The sequenced material came from CD4+ T cells from blood, cultured in vitro. In DNA form, the CDR3 reads TGTGCCAGTAGTATAACCAGGGCGAGAGGCTACACCTTC. The encoded protein is CASSITRARGYTF.